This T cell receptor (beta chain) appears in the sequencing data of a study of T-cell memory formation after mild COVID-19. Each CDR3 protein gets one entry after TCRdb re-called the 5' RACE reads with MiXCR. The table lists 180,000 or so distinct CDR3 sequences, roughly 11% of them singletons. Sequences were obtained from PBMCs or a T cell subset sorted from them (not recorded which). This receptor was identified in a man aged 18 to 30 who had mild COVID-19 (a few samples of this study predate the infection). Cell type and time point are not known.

The CDR3 loop reads CASRAGTDSYEQYF. The CDR3 nucleotides are TGCGCCAGCAGAGCCGGGACTGACTCCTACGAGCAGTACTTC. The chain combines TRBV5-1 with TRBJ2-7, with D possibly being TRBD2 (6 bases). The CDR3 length is 14 residues. With 5 bases removed from V and 0 bases from J, the gap between germline ends came to 12 bases. Germline V gene lookup returns CDR1 SGHRS and CDR2 YFSETQ.